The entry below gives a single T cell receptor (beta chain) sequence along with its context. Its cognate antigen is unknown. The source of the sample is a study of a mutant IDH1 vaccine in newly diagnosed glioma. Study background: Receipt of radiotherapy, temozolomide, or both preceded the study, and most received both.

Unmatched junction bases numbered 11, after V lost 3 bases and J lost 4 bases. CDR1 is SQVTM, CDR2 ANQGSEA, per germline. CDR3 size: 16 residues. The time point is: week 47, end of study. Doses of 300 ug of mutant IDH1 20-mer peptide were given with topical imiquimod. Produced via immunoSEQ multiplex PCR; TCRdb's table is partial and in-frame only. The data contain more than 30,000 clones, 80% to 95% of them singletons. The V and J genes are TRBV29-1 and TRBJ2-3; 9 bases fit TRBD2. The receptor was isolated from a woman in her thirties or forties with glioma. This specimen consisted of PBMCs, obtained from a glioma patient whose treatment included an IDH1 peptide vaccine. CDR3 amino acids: CSVERLAGVLADTQYF. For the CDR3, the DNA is TGCAGCGTTGAGCGGTTAGCGGGAGTCCTTGCAGATACGCAGTATTTT.